Each of the 2 T cell receptor beta chains below was sequenced from the same sample in a study of shared clonotypes between healthy human individuals. Only in-frame clones appear in the TCRdb table, and some are missing; sequencing was by immunoSEQ multiplex PCR. The repertoire includes about a million clones, around 77% of them detected once, and 0.7% to 0.95% sits in the top ten. Sequenced material: memory CD4+ T cells from PBMCs. As to subset: CD45RA-negative fraction. The receptors were sampled from a man aged 18 to 29 in good health. Some clones in this sample may be carry-over from other donors' samples.

The table lists this clone with a count of one. The genes are TRBV7-2 and TRBJ1-1, with D possibly being TRBD1 (6 bases). CDR1 and CDR2 from the germline V gene are SGHTA and FQGNSA. V was shortened by 6 bases and J by 6 bases, with 20 bases between the two germline ends. The CDR3 is 15 residues long. CDR3 region: CASRLRGGAGSEAFF. In nucleotides, the CDR3 is TGTGCCAGCAGGCTTAGGGGGGGCGCGGGATCTGAAGCTTTCTTT. Using reference TRBV7-2 and TRBJ1-1 for the parts outside the CDR3, the full variable domain is GAGVSQSPSNKVTEKGKDVELRCDPISGHTALYWYRQSLGQGLEFLIYFQGNSAPDKSGLPSDRFSAERTGGSVSTLTIQRTQQEDSAVYLCASRLRGGAGSEAFFGQGTRLTVV.

The genes are TRBV15 and TRBJ2-7; D is possibly TRBD1 or TRBD2 (7 bases each). Trimming took off 5 bases at V and 3 bases at J, with 17 bases between the two ends. Germline CDR1 LNHNV, CDR2 YYDKDF (reference sequence). This CDR3 comprises 15 residues. The CDR3 here is CATSRNQGGDYEQYF. The CDR3 DNA sequence: TGTGCCACCAGCCGAAACCAGGGGGGGGACTACGAGCAGTACTTC.